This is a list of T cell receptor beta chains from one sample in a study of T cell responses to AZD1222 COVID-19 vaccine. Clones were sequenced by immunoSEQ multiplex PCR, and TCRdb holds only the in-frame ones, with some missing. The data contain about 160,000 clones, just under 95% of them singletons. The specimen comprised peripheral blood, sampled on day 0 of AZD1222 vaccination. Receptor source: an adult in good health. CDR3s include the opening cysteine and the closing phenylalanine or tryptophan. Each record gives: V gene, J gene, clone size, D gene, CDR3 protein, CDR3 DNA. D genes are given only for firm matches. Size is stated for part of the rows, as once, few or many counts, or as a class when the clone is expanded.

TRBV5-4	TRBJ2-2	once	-	CASSLANRLRGGELFF	TGTGCCAGCAGCTTGGCTAACAGACTAAGGGGCGGGGAGCTGTTTTTT
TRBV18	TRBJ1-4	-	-	CASSQTPQGMGEKLFF	TGTGCCAGCTCCCAAACCCCGCAGGGGATGGGTGAAAAACTGTTTTTT
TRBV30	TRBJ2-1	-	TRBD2	CAWSVLTSGGAWFF	TGTGCCTGGAGTGTACTGACTAGCGGGGGGGCATGGTTCTTC
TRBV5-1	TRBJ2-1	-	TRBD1	CASSLGTGGGDEQFF	TGCGCCAGCAGCTTGGGGACAGGGGGCGGGGATGAGCAGTTCTTC
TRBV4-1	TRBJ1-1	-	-	CASSQVGGGGNTEAFF	TGCGCCAGCAGCCAAGTGGGGGGTGGCGGGAACACTGAAGCTTTCTTT
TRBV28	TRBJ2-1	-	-	CASSLWTGGAYNEQFF	TGTGCCAGCAGTTTATGGACCGGGGGCGCCTACAATGAGCAGTTCTTC
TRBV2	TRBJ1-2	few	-	CASSRYSVYGYTF	TGTGCCAGCTCGCGTTATTCGGTCTATGGCTACACCTTC
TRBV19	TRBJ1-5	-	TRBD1	CASSMDRGSGQPQHF	TGTGCCAGTAGTATGGACAGGGGGAGCGGTCAGCCCCAGCATTTT
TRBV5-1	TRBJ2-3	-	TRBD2	CASRERGARTDTQYF	TGCGCCAGCCGTGAGCGGGGGGCTCGCACAGATACGCAGTATTTT
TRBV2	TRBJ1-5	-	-	CASRWLYSNQPQHF	TGTGCCAGCAGGTGGCTTTATAGCAATCAGCCCCAGCATTTT
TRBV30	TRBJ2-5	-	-	CAWSHVRRKKETQYF	TGTGCCTGGAGTCATGTACGCAGGAAGAAAGAGACCCAGTACTTC
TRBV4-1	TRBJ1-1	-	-	CASSRTGWTEAFF	TGCGCCAGCAGCCGAACAGGGTGGACTGAAGCTTTCTTT
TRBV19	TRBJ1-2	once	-	CASSLQGLSYGYTF	TGTGCCAGTAGCTTACAGGGTTTGTCCTATGGCTACACCTTC
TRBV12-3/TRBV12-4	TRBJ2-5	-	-	CASSWMGETQYF	TGTGCCAGCAGTTGGATGGGAGAGACCCAGTACTTC
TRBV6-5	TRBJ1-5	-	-	CATSHTNNQPQHF	TGTGCCACCTCCCACACCAACAATCAGCCCCAGCATTTT
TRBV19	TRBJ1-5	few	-	CASGPGGGSRSAQHF	TGTGCCAGTGGGCCGGGCGGCGGGTCTCGGAGCGCCCAGCATTTT
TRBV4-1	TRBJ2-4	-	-	CASSQEVNRQAKNIQYF	TGCGCCAGCAGCCAAGAAGTTAACAGACAAGCCAAAAACATTCAGTACTTC
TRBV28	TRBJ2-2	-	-	CASSLVKASGNTGELFF	TGTGCCAGCAGTTTAGTAAAGGCGTCAGGTAACACCGGGGAGCTGTTTTTT
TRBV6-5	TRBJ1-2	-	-	CASSYGAVNYGYTF	TGTGCCAGCAGTTACGGGGCCGTTAACTATGGCTACACCTTC
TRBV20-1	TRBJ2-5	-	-	CSARVGETQYF	TGCAGTGCTAGAGTCGGGGAGACCCAGTACTTC
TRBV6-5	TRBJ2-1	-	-	CASKGSPSYNEQFF	TGTGCCAGCAAGGGCAGCCCCTCCTACAATGAGCAGTTCTTC
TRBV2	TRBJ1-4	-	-	CASRKDTEEKLFF	TGTGCCAGCAGAAAGGACACTGAGGAAAAACTGTTTTTT
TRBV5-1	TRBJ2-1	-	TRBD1	CASSNGTDYNEQFF	TGCGCCAGCAGCAACGGGACAGATTACAATGAGCAGTTCTTC
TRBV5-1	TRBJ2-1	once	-	CASSFDNEQFF	TGCGCCAGCAGCTTCGACAATGAGCAGTTCTTC
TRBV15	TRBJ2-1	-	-	CATSRDPGGSSYNEQFF	TGTGCCACCAGCAGAGATCCAGGGGGGAGCTCCTACAATGAGCAGTTCTTC
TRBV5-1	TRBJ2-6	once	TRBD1	CASSDPGGSGANVLTF	TGCGCCAGCAGCGACCCAGGGGGCTCTGGGGCCAACGTCCTGACTTTC
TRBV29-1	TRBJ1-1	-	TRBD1	CSVNYRGGNTEAFF	TGCAGCGTGAACTACAGGGGCGGGAACACTGAAGCTTTCTTT
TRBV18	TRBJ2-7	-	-	CASSPYDSYEQYF	TGTGCCAGCTCACCGTACGACTCCTACGAGCAGTACTTC
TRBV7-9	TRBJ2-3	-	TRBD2	CASSSALHSGGRDTQYF	TGTGCCAGCAGCTCAGCATTGCATAGCGGGGGGAGAGATACGCAGTATTTT
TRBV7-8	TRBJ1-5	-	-	CASSSEVDSNQPQHF	TGTGCCAGCAGCTCTGAGGTGGATAGCAATCAGCCCCAGCATTTT
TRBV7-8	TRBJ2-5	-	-	CASSLEEENEYF	TGTGCCAGCAGCTTAGAAGAGGAGAACGAGTACTTC
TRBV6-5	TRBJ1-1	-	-	CASSFTGNTEAFF	TGTGCCAGCAGTTTTACAGGGAACACTGAAGCTTTCTTT
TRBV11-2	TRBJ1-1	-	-	CASSLGPRGVQNTEAFF	TGTGCCAGCAGCTTAGGCCCCAGGGGCGTACAAAACACTGAAGCTTTCTTT
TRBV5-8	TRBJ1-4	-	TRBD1	CASSKRTGREKLFF	TGTGCCAGCAGCAAAAGGACAGGGCGGGAAAAACTGTTTTTT
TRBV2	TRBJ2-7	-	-	CASSLTEFYEQYF	TGTGCCAGCAGCCTGACAGAATTCTACGAGCAGTACTTC
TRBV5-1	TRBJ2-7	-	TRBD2	CASRSTGTSGSYEQYF	TGCGCCAGCAGATCAACCGGGACTAGCGGCTCCTACGAGCAGTACTTC
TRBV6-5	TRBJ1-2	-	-	CASRPGLNYGYTF	TGTGCCAGCAGACCCGGACTCAACTATGGCTACACCTTC
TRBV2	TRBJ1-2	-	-	CASSEGLPGNYGYTF	TGTGCCAGCAGTGAAGGGCTCCCGGGGAACTATGGCTACACCTTC
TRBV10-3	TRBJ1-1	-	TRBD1	CAIRTGTGPAFF	TGTGCCATTAGGACCGGGACAGGGCCAGCTTTCTTT
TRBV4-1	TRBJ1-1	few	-	CASSQMGTEAFF	TGCGCCAGCAGCCAGATGGGGACTGAAGCTTTCTTT